What follows describes a single T cell receptor (beta chain). Its cognate antigen is unknown. CDR1 SGHTA and CDR2 FQGNSA come from the germline V gene. Deletions cut 4 bases from V and 1 base from J, with 11 bases between. CDR3 length equals 15 residues. The sample comes from a study of shared clonotypes between healthy human individuals. The run depth of the assay was deep. The authors distributed each subset's genomic DNA evenly over several immunoSEQ plates. TCRdb keeps only in-frame clones here, not all; method: immunoSEQ multiplex PCR. There are around 690,000 clones in the sample; roughly 88% occur only once, and 34% lies in the top ten. General study points: Sampling included only blood; tissue repertoires likely differ. Generation probabilities of non-shared clonotypes were lower (relative to those shared by all four donors).

Sequencing was carried out using memory CD8+ T cells from PBMCs. Subset defined: CD45RO+ cells pooled with CCR7-negative TemRA cells. The clonotype comes from a man between 18 and 29 years old in good health. Some clones in this sample may be carry-over from other donors' samples. The chain carries TRBV7-2 and TRBJ2-1, with D perhaps TRBD1 (6 bases). The CDR3 protein is CASSSRGKSYNEQFF. As DNA, the CDR3 is TGTGCCAGCAGCTCAAGGGGGAAATCCTACAATGAGCAGTTCTTC.